Sequencing of this T cell receptor beta chain was carried out in a study of cytomegalovirus exposure and HLA in healthy donors. CDR1 SEHNR and CDR2 FQNEAQ come from the germline V gene (reference sequence). The CDR3 loop spans 16 amino acids. The V end was cut by 5 bases, the J end by 8 bases, with 24 bases between. Overall study results and limits: Several of the most significant clusters appeared linked to common viral pathogens, based on a later analysis.

Each donor's status was that of a healthy bone marrow donor. Amplification used 60 Vbeta primers and 13 Jbeta primers. TCRdb's table, derived via immunoSEQ multiplex PCR, lists solely in-frame clones and lacks some. Counted here are 150,000 to 200,000 clones, roughly 70% occurring once; the ten biggest clones make up less than 11%. Concerning this clone: The antigen is not known.

The clonotype originates from a man in his thirties or forties in good health and CMV-seropositive. Sequencing was carried out using PBMCs. The chain has TRBV7-9 and TRBJ1-2, with a tentative D call TRBD1 (6 bases). CDR3 nucleotides: TGTGCCAGCAGCACATATCTAGACAGGACTGACTGCGGCTACACCTTC. Translation gives CASSTYLDRTDCGYTF.